The 27 T cell receptor beta chains presented below share a single source sample, sequenced in a study of blood T cell repertoires in COVID-19. The method was immunoSEQ multiplex PCR; TCRdb's version includes in-frame clones alone and lacks a portion of them. The data hold some 100,000 clones, with just over 85% observed a single time. Material for sequencing was PBMCs or T cells enriched from blood (not recorded which). The receptors were gathered from a woman between 45 and 65 years old who had recovered from COVID-19.

This chain uses TRBV5-1 with TRBJ1-2; TRBD1 matches at 7 bases. Germline V CDR1 and CDR2: SGHRS, YFSETQ. The CDR3 spans 18 residues. V lost 0 bases, J lost 2 bases, and 13 bases stayed unmatched. CDR3 sequence reads: CASSLVEGATPKNYGYTF. The CDR3 DNA reads TGCGCCAGCAGCTTGGTGGAGGGGGCTACCCCAAAGAACTATGGCTACACCTTC.

The chain couples TRBV28 to TRBJ2-7, with TRBD2 identical over 10 bases. The CDR3 extends over 14 amino acids. The V segment lost 8 bases and the J segment 1 base; nucleotides outside the gene matches: 5. Per the germline V gene, CDR1 is MDHEN and CDR2 is SYDVKM. The CDR3 reads CASQVAGGSYEQYF. CDR3 nucleotide sequence: TGTGCCAGCCAGGTAGCGGGGGGATCCTACGAGCAGTACTTC.

The chain joins TRBV7-8 to TRBJ2-1, with 10 bases aligning to TRBD1. The CDR3 consists of 16 residues. From germline, CDR1 is SGHVS and CDR2 FQNEAQ. The V segment lost 5 bases and the J segment 0 bases; nucleotides outside the gene matches: 4. The DNA for the CDR3 is TGTGCCAGCAGCCTCCGGGACAGGGGCTCCTACAATGAGCAGTTCTTC. This encodes CASSLRDRGSYNEQFF.

The chain uses TRBV19 and TRBJ2-7; 12 positions match TRBD1. J gave up 5 bases and V 5 bases, and 7 bases lay outside the gene matches. The V gene's germline CDR1 is LNHDA and CDR2 SQIVND (reference sequence). This CDR3 is 15 amino acids long. In DNA, the CDR3 is TGTGCCAGTAGTTCGGGACAGGGGGCGTTCGACGAGCAGTACTTC. Its protein product is CASSSGQGAFDEQYF.

The chain is built from TRBV27 and TRBJ1-3; 10 bases map to TRBD1. Germline loops: CDR1 MNHEY, CDR2 SMNVEV (reference sequence). The CDR3 has 19 residues. After removal of 5 bases from V and 0 bases from J, the junction contained 13 bases not matched to a gene. The CDR3 sequence is CASSPYRGQGPGSGNTIYF. CDR3 DNA sequence: TGTGCCAGCAGTCCATATAGGGGACAGGGGCCAGGCTCTGGAAACACCATATATTTT.

CDR3 in amino acids: CASTGRETGELFF. The DNA of the CDR3 is TGTGCCAGCACTGGACGGGAGACCGGGGAGCTGTTTTTT. The chain employs TRBV7-9 and TRBJ2-2; a possible D gene is TRBD2 (6 bases). V was clipped by 7 bases and J by 5 bases, with 11 bases between them. This CDR3 contains 13 residues. CDR1 SEHNR and CDR2 FQNEAQ come from the germline V gene (reference sequence).

The rearrangement joins TRBV19 to TRBJ1-6; 7 bases line up with TRBD1. Germline V lookup: CDR1 LNHDA, CDR2 SQIVND (reference sequence). J lost 5 bases, V lost 3 bases, and 4 bases had no gene match. CDR3 length: 15 residues. CDR3 sequence reads: CASSMGDRDNSPLHF. DNA for the CDR3: TGTGCCAGTAGTATGGGGGACAGAGATAATTCACCCCTCCACTTT. Supplemented by reference TRBV19 and TRBJ1-6, the full variable domain reads DGGITQSPKYLFRKEGQNVTLSCEQNLNHDAMYWYRQDPGQGLRLIYYSQIVNDFQKGDIAEGYSVSREKKESFPLTVTSAQKNPTAFYLCASSMGDRDNSPLHFGNGTRLTVT.

This clone has only a few counts. V gene TRBV10-3 combines with J gene TRBJ2-3; TRBD2 matches at 7 bases. Germline values: CDR1 ENHRY, CDR2 SYGVKD. The CDR3 length is 16 residues. V shed 0 bases, J shed 6 bases, and the junction held 9 bases outside the gene matches. The CDR3 sequence: CAISESGLAEPDTQYF. The CDR3 DNA sequence: TGTGCCATCAGTGAGTCGGGCCTAGCGGAGCCCGATACGCAGTATTTT.

This clone was seen a handful of times. V is TRBV27 and J is TRBJ1-3; D unresolved. V gave up 3 bases and J gave up 2 bases, with 5 bases separating them. The length of the CDR3 is 13 residues. Germline V CDR1 and CDR2: MNHEY, SMNVEV (reference sequence). The CDR3, as DNA: TGTGCCAGCAGTTTCTCGGCTGGAAACACCATATATTTT. It codes for CASSFSAGNTIYF.

The chain carries TRBV3-1 (or the pseudogene TRBV3-2) and TRBJ1-1; D unresolved. This CDR3 spans 14 amino acids. Germline CDR1 and CDR2: LGHDT and YNNKEL (reference sequence). V was pared by 3 bases and J by 5 bases, with 13 bases between. The CDR3: CASSHWTGKTEAFF. The CDR3 region has the DNA TGTGCCAGCAGCCATTGGACTGGGAAAACTGAAGCTTTCTTT.

V is TRBV15 and J is TRBJ2-1, with 11 bases aligning to TRBD1. The V gene's germline CDR1 is LNHNV and CDR2 YYDKDF (reference sequence). The CDR3 totals 17 residues. V lost 5 bases and J lost 0; bases outside the gene matches: 6. CDR3 amino acids: CATSFGTGGFSYNEQFF. DNA for the CDR3: TGTGCCACCAGCTTCGGGACAGGGGGGTTCTCCTACAATGAGCAGTTCTTC.

The chain carries TRBV28 and TRBJ1-2, with no clear D. Germline assignment: CDR1 MDHEN and CDR2 SYDVKM. V dropped 3 bases and J dropped 7 bases, with 42 bases sitting between them. This CDR3 region has 23 residues. CDR3: CASSFPLGVDSHPDPLGPGGYTF. DNA of the CDR3: TGTGCCAGCAGTTTTCCCTTAGGTGTGGACTCTCATCCAGACCCCCTGGGTCCGGGTGGCTACACCTTC.

The V and J genes are TRBV27 and TRBJ1-5; D perhaps matches TRBD1 (5 bases). With 3 bases removed from V and 4 bases from J, the gap between germline ends came to 19 bases. The germline gives CDR1 MNHEY, CDR2 SMNVEV (reference sequence). This CDR3 comprises 17 residues. The CDR3 here is CASSLKSYAGPNQPQHF. As DNA, the CDR3 is TGTGCCAGCAGTTTGAAGAGTTACGCAGGGCCTAATCAGCCCCAGCATTTT.

The V call is TRBV5-1, the J call TRBJ2-5; TRBD2 matches 7 bases. The CDR3 is 16 residues long. The V gene end was trimmed by 6 bases and the J gene end by 10 bases; junction bases not matched to a gene: 21. Germline loops: CDR1 SGHRS, CDR2 YFSETQ. The CDR3 DNA is TGCGCCAGCAAACCCCGGGGCGGGGGTCCCGGAGTGGTCCAGTACTTC. It yields the protein CASKPRGGGPGVVQYF.

The DNA of the CDR3 is TGTGCCAGCAGCGGAGGACAGCTACTAGCGTCGAACACCGGGGAGCTGTTTTTT. Amino acids: CASSGGQLLASNTGELFF. The chain is built from TRBV7-9 and TRBJ2-2, with TRBD2 as a possible D gene (7 bases). Between the trimmed V and J ends, which lost 5 bases and 0 bases, there was a span of 19 bases. There are 18 residues in the CDR3. CDR1 SEHNR and CDR2 FQNEAQ come from the germline V gene (reference sequence).

CDR3 amino acids: CSAGSNNEQFF. CDR3 DNA sequence: TGCAGTGCTGGCAGTAACAATGAGCAGTTCTTC. This rearrangement joins TRBV20-1 to TRBJ2-1; D ambiguous. This CDR3 comprises 11 residues. CDR1 and CDR2 (germline): DFQATT, SNEGSKA (reference sequence). With 5 bases removed from V and 5 bases from J, the gap between germline ends came to 7 bases.

The chain combines TRBV3-1 (or the pseudogene TRBV3-2) with TRBJ2-4; 7 bases align to TRBD1. CDR1 is LGHDT, CDR2 YNNKEL, per germline (reference sequence). V dropped 2 bases and J dropped 0; count of bases not matched to a gene: 7. CDR3 length: 17 amino acids. The CDR3 bases are TGTGCCAGCAGCCAAAGGGGGACAGCCCTAGCCAAAAACATTCAGTACTTC. It codes for CASSQRGTALAKNIQYF.

The rearrangement uses TRBV24-1 and TRBJ2-7; TRBD2 matches 8 bases. This CDR3 is 14 amino acids long. Germline assignment: CDR1 KGHDR and CDR2 SFDVKD. The V gene end was trimmed by 7 bases and the J gene end by 4 bases; junction bases not matched to a gene: 8. The CDR3 DNA follows: TGTGCCACCAGCGCGGCGGGGGGCCTTTACGAGCAGTACTTC. It yields the protein CATSAAGGLYEQYF.

The V gene is TRBV6-1, the J gene TRBJ1-6; 7 bases fit TRBD1. CDR3 size: 17 residues. Germline V gives CDR1 MNHNS, CDR2 SASEGT. Losses at the gene ends were 1 base for V and 2 bases for J; bases not matched to a gene: 5. The DNA for the CDR3 is TGTGCCAGCAGTGAAGTACAGGGGATGACCTATAATTCACCCCTCCACTTT. The encoded protein is CASSEVQGMTYNSPLHF.

This clone was counted only a few times. The V call is TRBV18, the J call TRBJ1-1; D is ambiguous. The V end was cut by 3 bases, the J end by 0 bases, with 11 bases between. The CDR3 consists of 15 residues. Germline V lookup: CDR1 KGHSH, CDR2 LQKENI. The CDR3 bases are TGTGCCAGCTCACCCCGCCGGGAATTGAACACTGAAGCTTTCTTT. It encodes CASSPRRELNTEAFF.

The chain uses TRBV28 and TRBJ1-2, with 7 bases aligning to TRBD1. Losses at the gene ends were 3 bases for V and 0 bases for J; bases not matched to a gene: 1. The CDR3 length is 14 residues. Germline V CDR1 and CDR2: MDHEN, SYDVKM. The CDR3 loop reads CASSFQGANYGYTF. The CDR3 DNA reads as TGTGCCAGCAGTTTTCAGGGGGCTAACTATGGCTACACCTTC.

The chain has TRBV19 and TRBJ1-6, with D unresolved. Germline V gene lookup returns CDR1 LNHDA and CDR2 SQIVND (reference sequence). Trimming cost V 1 base and J 5 bases, with 6 bases left between them. The CDR3 extends over 14 amino acids. The CDR3 here is CASSIGGNNSPLHF. CDR3 sequence (DNA): TGTGCCAGTAGTATAGGAGGAAATAATTCACCCCTCCACTTT.

V and J are TRBV7-3 and TRBJ2-1; 9 bases fit TRBD2. The CDR3 totals 15 residues. Looked up from germline, CDR1 is SGHTA and CDR2 is FQGTGA. The V gene end was trimmed by 5 bases and the J gene end by 6 bases; junction bases not matched to a gene: 8. CDR3: CASSHSGSLGNEQFF. DNA for the CDR3: TGTGCCAGCAGCCATAGCGGGAGTCTAGGCAATGAGCAGTTCTTC.

V usage is TRBV10-3 and J usage is TRBJ2-5; D is ambiguous. The germline V gene has CDR1 ENHRY and CDR2 SYGVKD. Trimming left V 0 bases short and J 0 bases short, with 8 bases between. This CDR3 is built from 15 residues. The CDR3 nucleotides read TGTGCCATCAGTGAGTCGAGTGGTAACCAAGAGACCCAGTACTTC. Protein sequence: CAISESSGNQETQYF.

The rearrangement uses TRBV7-9 and TRBJ1-4; D remains unclear. In germline, CDR1 is SEHNR, CDR2 FQNEAQ (reference sequence). V lost 1 base and J 6 bases, leaving 21 bases between the germline ends. The CDR3 totals 18 residues. CDR3 coding DNA: TGTGCCAGCAGCTTAGATGGGAGTAGGGTACGTTTCGATGAAAAACTGTTTTTT. Translated, it gives CASSLDGSRVRFDEKLFF.

The chain links TRBV28 to TRBJ1-4; 7 positions match TRBD1. The CDR3 covers 15 residues. The germline CDR1 and CDR2 sequences are MDHEN and SYDVKM. The J segment lost 6 bases and the V segment lost 5 bases, leaving 9 bases of the junction unmatched. The CDR3 region has the DNA TGTGCCAGCAGTACCTACAGGGGATCCCATGAAAAACTGTTTTTT. Protein product: CASSTYRGSHEKLFF.

V is TRBV2 and J is TRBJ2-7, with a possible D match to TRBD1 (6 bases). Germline assignment: CDR1 SNHLY and CDR2 FYNNEI. The CDR3 is 14 residues long. V lost 7 bases and J lost 1, with 14 bases in between. The CDR3 DNA follows: TGTGCCAGCACTGGACAGAGGGCTTCCTACGAGCAGTACTTC. Translated: CASTGQRASYEQYF.